The T cell receptor (beta chain) described here comes from a study of PD-1 blockade in classical Hodgkin lymphoma. Time point: cycle 4 day 1 (C4D1), after more than five weeks of nivolumab. There was relapse after autologous stem cell transplantation in every patient, and there was variation in brentuximab vedotin exposure. Negative magnetic selection isolated CD4+ T cells from thawed PBMCs. Germline V gene sequence: CDR1 ENHRY, CDR2 SYGVKD. The V gene end was trimmed by 6 bases and the J gene end by 3 bases; junction bases not matched to a gene: 5. The CDR3 is 14 amino acids. A note on this clone: Its antigen remains unidentified.

Study-level points and caveats: Those achieving complete response showed baseline diversity like newly diagnosed patients.

Profiling relied on immunoSEQ multiplex PCR, and the TCRdb table lists in-frame clones only, not all of them. The top ten hold approximately 1.5% of the sample, which has approximately 10,000 clones, 75% to 90% seen once. The TCR was taken from a human donor with classical Hodgkin lymphoma. This sample comprised CD4+ T cells from blood, obtained before the fourth cycle of nivolumab. V is TRBV10-3 and J is TRBJ1-3, with 7 bases fitting TRBD1. Here the CDR3 reads CAIRGDSFGNTIYF. The CDR3 DNA reads TGTGCCATCAGGGGGGACAGCTTTGGAAACACCATATATTTT.